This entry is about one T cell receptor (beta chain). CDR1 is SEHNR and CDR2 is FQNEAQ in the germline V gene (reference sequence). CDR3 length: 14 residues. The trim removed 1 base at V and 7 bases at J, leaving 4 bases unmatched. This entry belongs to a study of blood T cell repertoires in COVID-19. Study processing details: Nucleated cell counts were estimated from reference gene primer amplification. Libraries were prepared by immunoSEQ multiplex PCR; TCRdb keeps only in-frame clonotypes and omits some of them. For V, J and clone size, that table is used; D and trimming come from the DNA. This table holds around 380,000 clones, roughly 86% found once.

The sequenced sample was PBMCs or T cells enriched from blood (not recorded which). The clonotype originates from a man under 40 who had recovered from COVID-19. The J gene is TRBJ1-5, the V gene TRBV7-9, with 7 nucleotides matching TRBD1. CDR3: CASSLGQGEQPQHF. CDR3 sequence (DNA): TGTGCCAGCAGCTTAGGTCAGGGGGAGCAGCCCCAGCATTTT.